The rows below give T cell receptor beta chains drawn from one sample of a study of blood T cell repertoires in COVID-19. This table comes from immunoSEQ multiplex PCR, and its TCRdb copy is limited to in-frame clones, with some not included. The table lists around 250,000 clones, 80% to 90% of them singletons. Sequencing was done on a sample of PBMCs or T cells enriched from blood (not recorded which). The receptor set was obtained from a man between 18 and 29 years old who had recovered from COVID-19. Both conserved end residues are part of each CDR3. Each record gives: J gene, CDR3 length, V gene, D gene, clone size, CDR3 protein, CDR3 DNA. The D gene is left open where the match is weak. The size of a clone is reported for some rows only, either as once, few or many, or as a class for expanded clones.

>TRBJ1-2|14|TRBV6-5|NA|NA
CASSYTGGIAGITF
TGTGCCAGCAGTTACACGGGCGGGATCGCGGGCATAACCTTC
>TRBJ2-3|12|TRBV25-1|NA|NA
CASSAYTDTQYF
TGTGCCAGCAGTGCCTACACAGATACGCAGTATTTT
>TRBJ2-1|19|TRBV7-9|TRBD2|NA
CASSHRLAGGPISPSEQFF
TGTGCCAGCAGCCACCGACTAGCGGGGGGGCCTATTTCCCCTAGTGAGCAGTTCTTC
>TRBJ1-4|10|TRBV20-1|NA|NA
CSALNEKLFF
TGCAGTGCCTTAAATGAAAAACTGTTTTTT
>TRBJ2-5|18|TRBV7-8|TRBD1|NA
CASSLAFKQGAPRETQYF
TGTGCCAGCAGCTTAGCATTCAAACAGGGGGCTCCTCGAGAGACCCAGTACTTC
>TRBJ1-6|13|TRBV14|NA|few
CASSQKGYSPLHF
TGTGCCAGCAGCCAAAAGGGGTACTCACCCCTCCACTTT
>TRBJ2-7|14|TRBV6-5|NA|NA
CASSAPGHQYEQYF
TGTGCCAGCAGCGCACCGGGACATCAATACGAGCAGTACTTC
>TRBJ1-6|17|TRBV7-9|NA|NA
CASSLASGTSYNSPLHF
TGTGCCAGCAGCTTAGCCTCCGGTACCTCCTATAATTCACCCCTCCACTTT
>TRBJ1-1|14|TRBV6-2/TRBV6-3|NA|NA
CASSYQGTPSEAFF
TGTGCCAGCAGTTACCAGGGTACCCCCTCTGAAGCTTTCTTT
>TRBJ2-7|14|TRBV27|TRBD2|NA
CASRPLAGDHEQYF
TGTGCCAGCAGACCCCTAGCGGGAGACCACGAGCAGTACTTC
>TRBJ2-7|13|TRBV19|NA|NA
CASSRAEAYEQYF
TGTGCCAGTAGTAGGGCAGAAGCCTACGAGCAGTACTTC
>TRBJ2-2|19|TRBV28|TRBD2|NA
CASSSPTSGRVRGTGELFF
TGTGCCAGCAGTTCGCCAACTAGCGGGAGGGTACGGGGCACCGGGGAGCTGTTTTTT
>TRBJ2-1|16|TRBV7-9|TRBD2|NA
CASSFRGGSSYNEQFF
TGTGCCAGCAGCTTTCGCGGGGGGAGCTCCTACAATGAGCAGTTCTTC
>TRBJ1-5|18|TRBV15|NA|NA
CATSRDERTEAFNQPQHF
TGTGCCACCAGCAGAGATGAACGGACAGAGGCCTTCAATCAGCCCCAGCATTTT
>TRBJ2-5|16|TRBV12-5|TRBD1|NA
CASGPGAKTGVETQYF
TGTGCTAGTGGTCCAGGGGCCAAAACAGGGGTAGAGACCCAGTACTTC
>TRBJ1-1|13|TRBV2|NA|NA
CASSDEVGTEAFF
TGTGCCAGCAGTGATGAGGTAGGAACTGAAGCTTTCTTT
>TRBJ1-1|13|TRBV11-3|NA|NA
CASSPWEGTEAFF
TGTGCCAGCAGCCCGTGGGAGGGAACTGAAGCTTTCTTT
>TRBJ1-6|13|TRBV20-1|NA|NA
CSASAGVGSPLHF
TGCAGTGCTAGTGCGGGGGTAGGTTCACCCCTCCACTTT
>TRBJ1-1|15|TRBV27|TRBD1|NA
CASSLTGTGVPEAFF
TGTGCCAGCAGTTTAACGGGCACAGGGGTCCCTGAAGCTTTCTTT
>TRBJ2-2|12|TRBV3-1/TRBV3-2|NA|NA
CASSFVSGELFF
TGTGCCAGCAGCTTCGTATCCGGGGAGCTGTTTTTT
>TRBJ1-1|14|TRBV29-1|TRBD1|NA
CSAVAGTVNTEAFF
TGCAGCGCCGTAGCCGGGACAGTGAACACTGAAGCTTTCTTT
>TRBJ2-6|15|TRBV6-5|NA|NA
CASSYDSSGANVLTF
TGTGCCAGCAGTTATGACAGTAGTGGGGCCAACGTCCTGACTTTC
>TRBJ2-2|14|TRBV6-4|NA|few
CASSVALGTGELFF
TGTGCCAGCAGTGTAGCTTTGGGCACCGGGGAGCTGTTTTTT
>TRBJ2-7|14|TRBV28|NA|NA
CATAIVGREYEQYF
TGTGCCACCGCAATAGTGGGGCGAGAGTACGAGCAGTACTTC
>TRBJ2-1|15|TRBV7-9|NA|NA
CASSSTAGSYNEQFF
TGTGCCAGCAGCTCGACGGCGGGGTCCTACAATGAGCAGTTCTTC
>TRBJ2-1|11|TRBV10-3|NA|NA
CATRRDNEQFF
TGTGCCACTCGTCGAGACAATGAGCAGTTCTTC
>TRBJ1-4|16|TRBV5-1|NA|NA
CASSLDGVLANEKLFF
TGCGCCAGCAGCTTGGACGGGGTCTTAGCTAATGAAAAACTGTTTTTT
>TRBJ1-2|14|TRBV19|NA|NA
CASSLAGVNYGYTF
TGTGCCAGTAGTTTGGCAGGCGTCAACTATGGCTACACCTTC
>TRBJ2-7|14|TRBV19|NA|NA
CASSSRDPVGEQYF
TGTGCCAGTAGTTCCCGAGACCCTGTCGGGGAGCAGTACTTC
>TRBJ2-4|14|TRBV15|NA|NA
CATSRRQGRDIQYF
TGTGCCACCAGCAGACGGCAGGGTCGTGACATTCAGTACTTC
>TRBJ2-2|18|TRBV3-1/TRBV3-2|TRBD2|NA
CASSPPSASGRATGELFF
TGTGCCAGCAGCCCCCCCTCGGCTAGCGGGAGGGCCACCGGGGAGCTGTTTTTT
>TRBJ2-3|17|TRBV5-1|TRBD2|NA
CASSVRNLAGDTDTQYF
TGCGCCAGCAGCGTGAGGAATCTAGCGGGGGACACAGATACGCAGTATTTT
>TRBJ1-3|16|TRBV9|NA|NA
CASSVGWTAGANTIYF
TGTGCCAGCAGCGTAGGGTGGACAGCCGGAGCGAACACCATATATTTT
>TRBJ2-3|14|TRBV5-4|NA|NA
CASSSAGGTDTQYF
TGTGCCAGCAGCTCAGCGGGCGGCACAGATACGCAGTATTTT
>TRBJ2-1|12|TRBV11-3|NA|NA
CASRSGLREQFF
TGTGCCAGCAGGTCGGGACTGCGGGAGCAGTTCTTC
>TRBJ2-3|16|TRBV5-1|TRBD2|NA
CASSTPSGTSTDTQYF
TGCGCCAGCAGCACCCCTAGCGGGACCAGCACAGATACGCAGTATTTT
>TRBJ2-2|16|TRBV5-4|NA|NA
CASSLKELVGTGELFF
TGTGCCAGCAGCTTGAAGGAACTAGTGGGCACCGGGGAGCTGTTTTTT
>TRBJ2-1|13|TRBV6-5|NA|NA
CASSYIVNNEQFF
TGTGCCAGCAGTTACATAGTAAACAATGAGCAGTTCTTC
>TRBJ2-5|15|TRBV30|TRBD2|NA
CAWSVRGTSVETQYF
TGTGCCTGGAGTGTACGCGGGACTAGCGTTGAGACCCAGTACTTC
>TRBJ2-1|20|TRBV27|TRBD2|once
CASSFLLLAGQKKGYNEQFF
TGTGCCAGCAGTTTCCTTCTACTAGCGGGACAAAAAAAGGGGTACAATGAGCAGTTCTTC
>TRBJ2-2|15|TRBV19|NA|NA
CASKVSSVNTGELFF
TGTGCCAGCAAGGTCAGTAGCGTGAACACCGGGGAGCTGTTTTTT
>TRBJ1-1|16|TRBV15|NA|NA
CATSRPDRDLNTEAFF
TGTGCCACCAGCAGGCCCGACAGAGACCTGAACACTGAAGCTTTCTTT
>TRBJ1-6|18|TRBV3-1/TRBV3-2|TRBD1|NA
CASSQTLDRAPANSPLHF
TGTGCCAGCAGCCAAACCTTGGACAGGGCCCCGGCTAATTCACCCCTCCACTTT
>TRBJ2-7|14|TRBV7-4|TRBD2|NA
CASSTASGSYEQYF
TGTGCCAGCAGCACCGCTAGCGGGTCTTACGAGCAGTACTTC